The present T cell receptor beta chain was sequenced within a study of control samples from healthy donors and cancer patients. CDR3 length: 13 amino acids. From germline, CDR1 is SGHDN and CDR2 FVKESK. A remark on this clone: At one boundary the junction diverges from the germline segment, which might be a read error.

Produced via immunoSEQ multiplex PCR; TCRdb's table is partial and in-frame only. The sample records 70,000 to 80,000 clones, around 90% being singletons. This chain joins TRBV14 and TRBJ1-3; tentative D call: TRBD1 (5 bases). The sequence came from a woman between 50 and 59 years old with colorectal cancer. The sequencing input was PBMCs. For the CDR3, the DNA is TGTGCCAGCAGCCTATCTGGGGGAAACATCATATATTTT. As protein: CASSLSGGNIIYF.